The sequence of this T cell receptor beta chain was determined in a study of blood T cell repertoires in COVID-19. Sequencing was performed with immunoSEQ multiplex PCR; in TCRdb, only in-frame clones are kept and a portion is missing. The sample yields roughly 160,000 clones, less than 90% seen once. The CDR3 extends over 15 amino acids. Germline trimming cut 2 bases from V and 0 bases from J; bases unmatched to any gene: 2. Germline V lookup: CDR1 MNHEY, CDR2 SVGEGT. The source material was PBMCs or T cells enriched from blood (not recorded which). The sequence was obtained from a woman in her forties or fifties who had recovered from COVID-19. The V gene is TRBV6-2 or TRBV6-3, the J gene TRBJ2-7; 9 bases line up with TRBD2. The CDR3 bases are TGTGCCAGCAGTTACGGGACTAGCCACTCCTACGAGCAGTACTTC. Amino acid sequence: CASSYGTSHSYEQYF.